The present T cell receptor (beta chain) was sequenced within a study of blood T cell repertoires in COVID-19. Per the study methods: Estimation of nucleated cell counts relied on the amplification of reference gene primers. The data were produced by immunoSEQ multiplex PCR, yet TCRdb's version contains in-frame clones alone and is incomplete. V and J calls plus clone size are reproduced from that table; the DNA served to infer D and trimming. The table has approximately 380,000 clones, about 89% seen once. The CDR3 covers 15 residues. Deletions cut 4 bases from V and 2 bases from J, with 12 bases between. Germline V gene sequence: CDR1 SNHLY, CDR2 FYNNEI. Ages ranged from about 18 to 100 years, with residence in around 24 US areas.

Sequenced input: PBMCs or T cells enriched from blood (not recorded which). This receptor was identified in a woman aged 40 to 50 who had been exposed to COVID-19. The chain couples TRBV2 to TRBJ1-5; a weak D match, TRBD1 (6 bases). CDR3 loop: CASSVRGSRNQPQHF. CDR3 in DNA: TGTGCCAGCAGTGTTAGGGGGTCTCGCAATCAGCCCCAGCATTTT.